The 12 T cell receptor beta chains presented below share a single source sample, sequenced in a study of siplizumab effects on memory and regulatory T cells. Clones were read by immunoSEQ multiplex PCR, and TCRdb kept only the in-frame ones, dropping some. The sample carries 75,000 to 100,000 clones, roughly 94% recorded once. The sample consisted of non-Treg CD4+ T cells sorted from blood. The source of these receptors is a human donor in good health.

This chain joins TRBV9 and TRBJ2-5; the match to TRBD1 covers 9 bases. The CDR3 is made up of 16 amino acids. V dropped 0 bases and J dropped 5; count of bases not matched to a gene: 8. From germline, CDR1 is SGDLS and CDR2 YYNGEE. In nucleotides, the CDR3 is TGTGCCAGCAGCGTAGAGGGACAGGGTAGCCAGGAGACCCAGTACTTC. Translation gives CASSVEGQGSQETQYF.

The chain links TRBV6-1 to TRBJ1-4, with D perhaps matching TRBD1 (6 bases). The CDR3 length is 16 residues. V was clipped by 4 bases and J by 4 bases, with 16 bases between them. Looked up from germline, CDR1 is MNHNS and CDR2 is SASEGT. The CDR3 is CASSGRNRDGNEKLFF. The CDR3 bases are TGTGCCAGCAGTGGCCGGAACAGGGATGGTAATGAAAAACTGTTTTTT.

V and J are TRBV7-3 and TRBJ1-5; D not resolved. The CDR3 length is 13 residues. Germline CDR1 SGHTA, CDR2 FQGTGA. V gave up 1 base and J gave up 7 bases, with 8 bases separating them. The CDR3 region has the DNA TGTGCCAGCAGCTTAAACGCGGAACAGCCCCAGCATTTT. Protein: CASSLNAEQPQHF.

This chain links TRBV11-2 with TRBJ1-6, with 7 bases matching TRBD1. There are 15 residues in the CDR3. Germline CDR1 and CDR2: SGHAT and FQNNGV. Losses at the gene ends were 1 base for V and 7 bases for J; bases not matched to a gene: 4. This CDR3 is CASSLGVGGNSPLHF. The CDR3 nucleotides are TGTGCCAGCAGCTTAGGAGTAGGGGGCAATTCACCCCTCCACTTT.

This clone was recorded once. The chain combines TRBV28 with TRBJ1-1; 7 nucleotides line up with TRBD1. The CDR3 sequence is 14 residues long. Germline lookup yields CDR1 MDHEN and CDR2 SYDVKM. V was pared by 6 bases and J by 4 bases, with 8 bases of the junction left unmatched. The CDR3 nucleotides are TGTGCCAGCAGGTCCTTGGGACAGTCCACTGAAGCTTTCTTT. Amino acid sequence: CASRSLGQSTEAFF.

The chain employs TRBV19 and TRBJ1-4; maybe TRBD1 (5 bases). The CDR3 is 13 residues long. Trimming cost V 4 bases and J 8 bases, with 11 bases left between them. Germline CDR1 and CDR2: LNHDA and SQIVND (reference sequence). CDR3: CASSRGRGEKLFF. In DNA, the CDR3 is TGTGCCAGTAGTAGGGGCCGGGGCGAAAAACTGTTTTTT.

This chain joins TRBV25-1 and TRBJ1-2; D unclear. Germline-derived CDR1 and CDR2 are MGHDK and SYGVNS. Trimming left V 4 bases short and J 6 bases short, with 12 bases between. The CDR3 is 13 residues long. CDR3 in DNA: TGTGCCAGCAGTGTCTTTGGGAGGGATGGCTACACCTTC. Translation gives CASSVFGRDGYTF.

The V gene is TRBV5-1, the J gene TRBJ1-2, with D unresolved. The germline CDR1 and CDR2 sequences are SGHRS and YFSETQ. This CDR3 contains 13 residues. V gave up 4 bases and J gave up 4 bases, with 11 bases separating them. The CDR3 nucleotides are TGCGCCAGCAGCAGGGTGGAAAGCTATGGCTACACCTTC. Translated: CASSRVESYGYTF.

The chain employs TRBV5-1 and TRBJ1-6; tentative D call: TRBD1 (5 bases). Trimming removed 4 bases at V and 0 bases at J, with 17 bases between. Germline V gene data show CDR1 as SGHRS and CDR2 as YFSETQ. The CDR3 totals 18 residues. CDR3 protein: CASSEDTLGASYNSPLHF. The CDR3 nucleotides are TGCGCCAGCAGCGAGGACACGCTCGGAGCCTCCTATAATTCACCCCTCCACTTT.

The chain carries TRBV30 and TRBJ2-6, with D perhaps matching TRBD1 (6 bases). Germline CDR1 reads GTSNPN; CDR2 reads SVGIG (reference sequence). CDR3 length equals 15 residues. The V end lost 4 bases, the J end lost 4 bases, and 14 bases lay between the germline ends. The CDR3 DNA follows: TGTGCCTGGAAGCTGGGGGCGCCCGGGGCCAACGTCCTGACTTTC. Its translation is CAWKLGAPGANVLTF.

In DNA, the CDR3 is TGTGCCAGCGGACCCGGGGGACGATACTCTGGAAACACCATATATTTT. Translation: CASGPGGRYSGNTIYF. This chain uses TRBV27 with TRBJ1-3, with D possibly TRBD1 on 5 matching bases. This CDR3 has 16 amino acids. Per germline, CDR1 MNHEY and CDR2 SMNVEV (reference sequence). V lost 8 bases to trimming and J lost 0 bases, with 17 bases between them.

The rearrangement joins TRBV28 to TRBJ2-7; a weak D match, TRBD2 (5 bases). The CDR3 consists of 13 residues. Germline CDR1 reads MDHEN; CDR2 reads SYDVKM. V lost 2 bases and J 4 bases, leaving 9 bases between the germline ends. The CDR3 region is CASSLRLAYEQYF. In nucleotides, the CDR3 is TGTGCCAGCAGTTTACGCCTAGCATACGAGCAGTACTTC.